This T cell receptor beta chain came from a study of blood T cell repertoires in COVID-19. How the authors handled the data: The assay estimated nucleated cells by amplifying reference gene primers. Clones were read by immunoSEQ multiplex PCR, and TCRdb kept only the in-frame ones, dropping some. The DNA gave D and trimming, while V, J and clone size come from that table. The table lists approximately 330,000 clones, 85% to 90% of them singletons. Participants were aged about 18 to 100 years from 20 to 30 US areas. Germline V gene lookup returns CDR1 MDHEN and CDR2 SYDVKM. With V trimmed by 2 bases and J by 8 bases, 6 bases remained unmatched. The CDR3 length is 14 residues.

The V call is TRBV28, the J call TRBJ2-4, with 7 bases matching TRBD1. Sequencing was performed on PBMCs or T cells enriched from blood (not recorded which). This TCR was recovered from a woman in her 30s who had recovered from COVID-19. CDR3 coding DNA: TGTGCCAGCAGTTTACGAGGGGGCGGTCACATTCAGTACTTC. It yields the protein CASSLRGGGHIQYF.